This entry features one T cell receptor beta chain sequence. The sample comes from a study of blood T cell repertoires in COVID-19. At the level of the study: The United States, Italy and Spain were the sources of the acute and convalescent COVID-19 samples. From T cells, B-cell-depleted T cells, or PBMCs came the material, which was cDNA or gDNA.

A Seattle source enrolled patients during active infection and followed them longitudinally. CDR1 is SGHNT and CDR2 is YYREEE in the germline V gene (reference sequence). The CDR3 is made up of 18 amino acids. V lost 3 bases to trimming and J lost 5 bases; unmatched junction nucleotides: 11. Clones were sequenced by immunoSEQ multiplex PCR, and TCRdb holds only the in-frame ones, with some missing. The table records 80,000 or so clones, approximately 85% of them present only once. The V gene is TRBV5-4, the J gene TRBJ2-1, with 13 bases matching TRBD2. The sequenced sample consisted of peripheral blood. The sequence was collected from a man over 45 with COVID-19, enrolled during active disease. CDR3 DNA sequence: TGTGCCAGCAGCTCGACTAGCGGGAGGCCCCGGAGGAACAATGAGCAGTTCTTC. Protein: CASSSTSGRPRRNNEQFF.